This is a list of T cell receptor beta chains from one sample in a study of blood T cell repertoires in COVID-19. The protocol was immunoSEQ multiplex PCR, while the TCRdb copy is restricted to in-frame clones and leaves out a portion. The data hold 100,000 to 150,000 clones, with 60% to 85% observed a single time. Specimen: peripheral blood. The receptor set was obtained from a man in his 70s with acute or convalescent COVID-19. CDR3s include the opening cysteine and the closing phenylalanine or tryptophan. The D gene is left open where the match is weak. Not all rows give a size; the values are once, few, many and, for expanded clones, a class.

cdr3_nt | cdr3_aa | clone_size | j_call | d_call | v_call
TGTGCCAGCAGCTTTGTTACTAGCGGGGGAAACGAGCAGTACTTC | CASSFVTSGGNEQYF | NA | TRBJ2-7 | TRBD2 | TRBV11-3
TGTGCCAGCAGTTACTCGAAACTGAATAATTCACCCCTCCACTTT | CASSYSKLNNSPLHF | NA | TRBJ1-6 | NA | TRBV6-5
TGTGCCAGCAGCCCTAGTCCCAACACTGAAGCTTTCTTT | CASSPSPNTEAFF | once | TRBJ1-1 | NA | TRBV7-2
TGTGCCACCAGTGATCCATCGGAAACGAGGGAGACCCAGTACTTC | CATSDPSETRETQYF | NA | TRBJ2-5 | NA | TRBV24-1
TGCGCCACCTCGACTAGCGGATACAATGAGCAGTTCTTC | CATSTSGYNEQFF | NA | TRBJ2-1 | TRBD2 | TRBV5-1
TGTGCCAGCAGCGAGGCCAGAGCTAACTATGGCTACACCTTC | CASSEARANYGYTF | NA | TRBJ1-2 | NA | TRBV7-2
TGCGCCAGCAGCCACCCTACAGGGGCTAGCACAGATACGCAGTATTTT | CASSHPTGASTDTQYF | NA | TRBJ2-3 | TRBD1 | TRBV4-3
TGTGCCTGGAGTGTGGTCCGGAGGGACTATGGCTACACCTTC | CAWSVVRRDYGYTF | NA | TRBJ1-2 | NA | TRBV30
TGCAGCGGCCAACTTGGGCCAAACTATGGCTACACCTTC | CSGQLGPNYGYTF | NA | TRBJ1-2 | NA | TRBV29-1
TGTGCCAGCAGCTTGGAAGCGGCAGCCCTCGGTGGCTACACCTTC | CASSLEAAALGGYTF | NA | TRBJ1-2 | NA | TRBV5-4
TGTGCCAGCAGGCGGGACAGGGGCACCGGGGAGCTGTTTTTT | CASRRDRGTGELFF | NA | TRBJ2-2 | TRBD1 | TRBV6-5
TGCGCCAGCCGCCTGAATTCAGGGTCCGGGGAGCTGTTTTTT | CASRLNSGSGELFF | NA | TRBJ2-2 | NA | TRBV5-1
TGTGCCGGGACAGGGGGTAATTCACCCCTCCACTTT | CAGTGGNSPLHF | NA | TRBJ1-6 | TRBD1 | TRBV30
TGTGCCAGCATCCCCCGGTGGCGGGGGGCAGGTGAGCAGTTCTTC | CASIPRWRGAGEQFF | NA | TRBJ2-1 | TRBD2 | TRBV5-8
TGTGCCAGCAGCCTGGAGGGAACCCAGTACTTC | CASSLEGTQYF | few | TRBJ2-5 | NA | TRBV7-9
TGTGCCAGTAGTTCCCTCGTCGGCACTGAAGCTTTCTTT | CASSSLVGTEAFF | NA | TRBJ1-1 | NA | TRBV19
TGTGCCAGCAGCTTGGCCTCGGGGGCTGGAAACACCATATATTTT | CASSLASGAGNTIYF | NA | TRBJ1-3 | NA | TRBV5-6
TGTGCCAGCAGCCAAGATATGGCTAGCGGGGACCTACTAGAGACCCAGTACTTC | CASSQDMASGDLLETQYF | NA | TRBJ2-5 | TRBD2 | TRBV3-1/TRBV3-2
TGCGCCAGCAGCTTGGCCGGAAGGGGCACTGAAGCTTTCTTT | CASSLAGRGTEAFF | NA | TRBJ1-1 | NA | TRBV5-1
TGTGCCGCGACGAGGGGAGGAAGCACTGAAGCTTTCTTT | CAATRGGSTEAFF | NA | TRBJ1-1 | NA | TRBV7-9
TGTGCCAGCAGCGTCCAGGCCCTCAGCACAGATACGCAGTATTTT | CASSVQALSTDTQYF | NA | TRBJ2-3 | NA | TRBV9
TGTGCCAGTAGTGCCCAGCGGGGGGGCGTTACGCAGTATTTT | CASSAQRGGVTQYF | once | TRBJ2-3 | TRBD2 | TRBV19
TGTGCCAGTAGTGTAACAGGGCTAGCTAACTATGGCTACACCTTC | CASSVTGLANYGYTF | NA | TRBJ1-2 | NA | TRBV19
TGTGCCAGCAGTTACTCTCGGGGTGCCGGGGAGCTGTTTTTT | CASSYSRGAGELFF | many | TRBJ2-2 | NA | TRBV6-5
TGTGCCAGCAGCCCCGAACAGGGGTTGGGGCAGCCCCAGCATTTT | CASSPEQGLGQPQHF | NA | TRBJ1-5 | TRBD1 | TRBV7-2
TGTGCCAGCACCGTAGATCCAGGGGTTCGCACTGAAGCTTTCTTT | CASTVDPGVRTEAFF | NA | TRBJ1-1 | NA | TRBV5-4
TGTGCTAGTGGTTTGGTACTGGGAGGGAACACTGAAGCTTTCTTT | CASGLVLGGNTEAFF | NA | TRBJ1-1 | NA | TRBV12-5
TGTGCCAGCAGCCATTGGGACAGGGCCCATGAGCAGTTCTTC | CASSHWDRAHEQFF | NA | TRBJ2-1 | TRBD1 | TRBV3-1/TRBV3-2
TGCGCCAGCCAAGCAGGGGGCATCACCGGGGAGCTGTTTTTT | CASQAGGITGELFF | few | TRBJ2-2 | TRBD1 | TRBV5-1
TGTGCCAGCAGTGAATTATCGGGCAATCAGCCCCAGCATTTT | CASSELSGNQPQHF | NA | TRBJ1-5 | NA | TRBV6-4
TGTGCCAGCAGCTCCGCGGGGGGGTGGAACACCGGGGAGCTGTTTTTT | CASSSAGGWNTGELFF | NA | TRBJ2-2 | TRBD2 | TRBV13
TGCGCCAGCAGCTTGGGCCAGGGGGCTGGGGCCAACGTCCTGACTTTC | CASSLGQGAGANVLTF | NA | TRBJ2-6 | TRBD1 | TRBV5-1
TGTGCCAGCAGCCGGGAAGACAATCAGCCCCAGCATTTT | CASSREDNQPQHF | NA | TRBJ1-5 | NA | TRBV11-2
TGTGCCAGCAGCTTAGAGGGACAGGGGTCTGGAAACACCATATATTTT | CASSLEGQGSGNTIYF | NA | TRBJ1-3 | TRBD1 | TRBV7-9
TGTGCCAGCTCACTACAGGGGGCGCTTGGCTACACCTTC | CASSLQGALGYTF | NA | TRBJ1-2 | TRBD1 | TRBV18
TGCGCCAGCAGCCAAGCCCAGGGTTGGGAAACCGGGGAGCTGTTTTTT | CASSQAQGWETGELFF | once | TRBJ2-2 | NA | TRBV4-3
TGCGCCAGCAGCCCCTACAGGTCCACCGGGGAAAAACTGTTTTTT | CASSPYRSTGEKLFF | NA | TRBJ1-4 | NA | TRBV5-1
TGTGCCAGCAGTGAATCTAACAGGGTCACTGAAGCTTTCTTT | CASSESNRVTEAFF | NA | TRBJ1-1 | NA | TRBV25-1